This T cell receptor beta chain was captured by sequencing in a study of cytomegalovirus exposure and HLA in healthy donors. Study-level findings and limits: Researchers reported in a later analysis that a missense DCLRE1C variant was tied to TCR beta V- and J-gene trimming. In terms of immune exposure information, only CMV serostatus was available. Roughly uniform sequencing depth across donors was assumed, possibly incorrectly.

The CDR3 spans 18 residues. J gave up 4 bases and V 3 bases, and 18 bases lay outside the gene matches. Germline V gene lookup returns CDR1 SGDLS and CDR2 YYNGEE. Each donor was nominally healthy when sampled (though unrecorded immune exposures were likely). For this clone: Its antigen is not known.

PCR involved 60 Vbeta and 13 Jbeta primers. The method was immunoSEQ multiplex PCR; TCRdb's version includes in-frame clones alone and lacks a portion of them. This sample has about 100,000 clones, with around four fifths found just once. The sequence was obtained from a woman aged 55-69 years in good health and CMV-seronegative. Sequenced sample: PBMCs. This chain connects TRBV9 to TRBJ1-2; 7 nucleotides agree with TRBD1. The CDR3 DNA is TGTGCCAGCAGCGGGGCACCCGGGGACAGTCAAACAGGCTATGGCTACACCTTC. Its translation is CASSGAPGDSQTGYGYTF.